The 19 T cell receptor beta chains presented below share a single source sample, sequenced in a study of T cell responses to AZD1222 COVID-19 vaccine (dated by TCRdb to the early 2020s). To prepare the library, the immunoSEQ multiplex PCR assay was applied. TCRdb re-hosts the immuneACCESS table, in-frame sequences only. Its copies lack some clones; in the studies checked, an unresolved V gene accounts for under half of them, and the cause for the rest is not known. The sample contains some 130,000 clones, about 93% of them found a single time. The top ten clones comprise less than 6.5% of the sample. The label giving this sample's time point can be read as: baseline before first vaccination. Sequenced material: peripheral blood, taken on day 0 of AZD1222 vaccination. These TCRs come from an adult in good health.

V usage is TRBV11-2 and J usage is TRBJ2-3, with D hard to call. Germline CDR1 is SGHAT and CDR2 is FQNNGV. The CDR3 is made up of 16 amino acids. The V and J ends lost 6 bases and 0 bases respectively, with 16 bases between them. The DNA for the CDR3 is TGTGCCAGCAGTCTCAAGATACAGCCTAGCACAGATACGCAGTATTTT. Residues: CASSLKIQPSTDTQYF.

The chain couples TRBV28 to TRBJ1-3; 8 bases fit TRBD1. This CDR3 region has 16 residues. V dropped 5 bases and J dropped 0; count of bases not matched to a gene: 6. The germline CDR1 and CDR2 sequences are MDHEN and SYDVKM. CDR3 residues: CASSNAGGTSGNTIYF. The CDR3 DNA sequence: TGTGCCAGCAGTAACGCAGGGGGCACCTCTGGAAACACCATATATTTT.

This chain connects TRBV6-1 to TRBJ1-2; D is unclear. There are 14 residues in the CDR3. The V and J ends lost 0 bases and 8 bases respectively, with 13 bases between them. From germline, CDR1 is MNHNS and CDR2 SASEGT. In nucleotides, the CDR3 is TGTGCCAGCAGTGAAGCGTGGGTGGGGTCAGGCTACACCTTC. It yields the protein CASSEAWVGSGYTF.

The chain uses TRBV5-6 and TRBJ1-2; the D is unclear. Germline assignment: CDR1 SGHDT and CDR2 YYEEEE. Between the trimmed V and J ends, which lost 0 bases and 1 base, there was a span of 13 bases. The CDR3 is 16 amino acids. The DNA of the CDR3 is TGTGCCAGCAGCTTGGCCGGCAGCTCTTTTAACTATGGCTACACCTTC. Protein sequence: CASSLAGSSFNYGYTF.

This chain uses TRBV19 with TRBJ1-5; D unclear. V was clipped by 1 base and J by 5 bases, with 18 bases between them. Germline V gene sequence: CDR1 LNHDA, CDR2 SQIVND (reference sequence). This CDR3 region has 17 residues. The CDR3 DNA reads TGTGCCAGTAGTATAGTGGGGTCTATGGGGAACCATCAGCCCCAGCATTTT. Its translation: CASSIVGSMGNHQPQHF.

The rearrangement links TRBV4-1 to TRBJ2-3; 10 nucleotides line up with TRBD2. Germline loops: CDR1 MGHRA, CDR2 YSYEKL. Germline trimming cut 0 bases from V and 6 bases from J; bases unmatched to any gene: 9. This CDR3 spans 17 amino acids. CDR3 residues: CASSQDLLAGDADTQYF. The DNA of the CDR3 is TGCGCCAGCAGCCAAGATCTCCTAGCGGGAGATGCGGATACGCAGTATTTT.

The CDR3 sequence is CATSFPGAVNTEAFF. The CDR3 DNA follows: TGTGCCACCAGCTTCCCAGGCGCAGTGAACACTGAAGCTTTCTTT. The V call is TRBV15, the J call TRBJ1-1; D is uncertain. The V end lost 5 bases, the J end lost 0 bases, and 13 bases lay between the germline ends. CDR1 and CDR2 (germline): LNHNV, YYDKDF (reference sequence). The CDR3 is 15 residues long.

This chain connects TRBV6-5 to TRBJ2-3, with TRBD2 matching 8 bases. V was clipped by 6 bases and J by 4 bases; unmatched bases: 6. The CDR3 extends over 14 amino acids. Looked up from germline, CDR1 is MNHEY and CDR2 is SVGAGI. In DNA, the CDR3 is TGTGCCAGCAGATTAGCGGGACGAGCAGATACGCAGTATTTT. Its translation is CASRLAGRADTQYF.

To note about this clone: One junction end disagrees with the germline gene, perhaps due to a read error. The rearrangement joins TRBV19 to TRBJ1-4; no definite D call. Germline V gene data show CDR1 as LNHDA and CDR2 as SQIVND (reference sequence). The CDR3 extends over 14 amino acids. CDR3 sequence reads: CASSPRRTIEKLFF. The DNA of the CDR3 is TGTGCCAGTAGTCCAAGACGGACTATTGAAAAACTGTTTTTT.

This chain connects TRBV3-1 (or the pseudogene TRBV3-2) to TRBJ1-6, with TRBD1 as a possible D gene (5 bases). The V gene's germline CDR1 is LGHDT and CDR2 YNNKEL (reference sequence). The CDR3 is 17 residues long. Trimming left V 1 base short and J 6 bases short, with 16 bases between. The CDR3 here is CASSQGRGFRSNSPLHF. Here the CDR3 DNA reads TGTGCCAGCAGCCAAGGGAGGGGTTTCCGGAGTAATTCACCCCTCCACTTT.

The V gene is TRBV6-6, the J gene TRBJ1-2; maybe TRBD1 (6 bases). The germline V and J ends were trimmed by 5 bases and 0 bases, with 13 bases remaining between them. CDR1 is MNHNY and CDR2 is SVGAGI in the germline V gene (reference sequence). The CDR3 has 15 amino acids. CDR3 sequence reads: CASSQTGDPNYGYTF. As DNA, the CDR3 is TGTGCCAGCAGTCAGACAGGAGATCCTAACTATGGCTACACCTTC.

The CDR3 spells CSASRDRDADTQYF. The CDR3 nucleotides read TGCAGTGCTAGTCGGGACAGGGACGCAGATACGCAGTATTTT. V is TRBV20-1 and J is TRBJ2-3; 9 nucleotides align to TRBD1. The CDR3 is 14 amino acids. V shed 3 bases, J shed 4 bases, and the junction held 5 bases outside the gene matches. Germline CDR1 reads DFQATT; CDR2 reads SNEGSKA (reference sequence).

The genes are TRBV30 and TRBJ1-2; 8 nucleotides line up with TRBD1. This CDR3 has 13 amino acids. The trim removed 5 bases at V and 6 bases at J, leaving 8 bases unmatched. Germline values: CDR1 GTSNPN, CDR2 SVGIG (reference sequence). The CDR3 is CAWGDRPENGYTF. The CDR3 region has the DNA TGTGCCTGGGGGGACAGGCCGGAGAATGGCTACACCTTC.

The chain carries TRBV24-1 and TRBJ2-1; D is perhaps TRBD2 (5 bases). The CDR3 runs to 16 residues. Germline CDR1 and CDR2: KGHDR and SFDVKD. V was pared by 5 bases and J by 0 bases, with 13 bases between. CDR3 DNA: TGTGCCACCAGTGCCGGGGTAGCCACCTCCTACAATGAGCAGTTCTTC. This codes for CATSAGVATSYNEQFF.

The CDR3 DNA reads as TGTGCCAGCAGCGTAGGTCCGGGCCCCACTAGCACAGATACGCAGTATTTT. Translation gives CASSVGPGPTSTDTQYF. The chain has TRBV9 and TRBJ2-3; D is unresolved. CDR3 length equals 17 residues. Germline values: CDR1 SGDLS, CDR2 YYNGEE. Trimming cost V 0 bases and J 0 bases, with 14 bases left between them.

This chain uses TRBV10-3 with TRBJ2-1; 10 bases agree with TRBD2. CDR3 length: 18 residues. The germline V gene encodes CDR1 ENHRY and CDR2 SYGVKD. V gave up 2 bases and J gave up 6 bases; unmatched junction bases: 13. The CDR3 nucleotides are TGTGCCATCAGTGAGAGGGTGACCGGGACTAGCGAGGGCAATGAGCAGTTCTTC. This sequence encodes CAISERVTGTSEGNEQFF.

This chain joins TRBV20-1 and TRBJ1-5, with TRBD1 matching 7 bases. CDR1 and CDR2 (germline): DFQATT, SNEGSKA (reference sequence). V shed 3 bases, J shed 16 bases, and the junction held 9 bases outside the gene matches. This CDR3 has 11 residues. CDR3 coding DNA: TGCAGTGCTAGGACAGGGAGTCTTCTTCATTTT. Amino acids: CSARTGSLLHF.

Details on this clone: One end of the junction fails to match germline, which may point to a read error. The chain couples TRBV7-7 to TRBJ2-1; D perhaps matches TRBD1 (6 bases). This CDR3 has 13 amino acids. From germline, CDR1 is SSHAT and CDR2 FNYEAQ (reference sequence). CDR3 residues: CASSLAQGDEQFF. Here the CDR3 DNA reads TGTGCTAGCAGCTTAGCACAGGGAGATGAGCAGTTCTTC.

The chain combines TRBV6-5 with TRBJ1-4, with D unclear. Trimming left V 2 bases short and J 2 bases short, with 6 bases between. The germline V gene encodes CDR1 MNHEY and CDR2 SVGAGI. This CDR3 comprises 14 residues. Here the CDR3 reads CASSYGNTNEKLFF. CDR3 in DNA: TGTGCCAGCAGTTACGGGAACACTAATGAAAAACTGTTTTTT.